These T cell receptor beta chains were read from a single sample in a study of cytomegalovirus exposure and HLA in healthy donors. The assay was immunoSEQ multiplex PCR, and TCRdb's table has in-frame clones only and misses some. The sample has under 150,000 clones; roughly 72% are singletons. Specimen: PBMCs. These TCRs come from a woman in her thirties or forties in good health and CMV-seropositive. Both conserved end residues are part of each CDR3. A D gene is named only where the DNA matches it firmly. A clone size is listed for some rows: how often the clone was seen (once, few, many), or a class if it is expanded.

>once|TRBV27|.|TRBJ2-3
CASSYGPLGRYTDTQYF
TGTGCCAGCAGTTATGGGCCCCTGGGGCGGTACACAGATACGCAGTATTTT
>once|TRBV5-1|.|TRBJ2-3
CASSQSAVVTDTQYF
TGCGCCAGCAGCCAATCAGCGGTTGTAACAGATACGCAGTATTTT
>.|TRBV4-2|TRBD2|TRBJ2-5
CASSHSGLAGRVETQYF
TGTGCCAGCAGCCACTCCGGACTAGCGGGCAGGGTGGAGACCCAGTACTTC
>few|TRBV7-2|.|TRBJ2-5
CASSSSLASETQYF
TGTGCCAGCAGCTCTAGTTTGGCAAGCGAGACCCAGTACTTC
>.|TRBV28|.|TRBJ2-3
CASSLTTGYTDTQYF
TGTGCCAGCAGTTTAACGACTGGCTACACAGATACGCAGTATTTT
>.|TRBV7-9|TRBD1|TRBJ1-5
CASSLTGGNQPQHF
TGTGCCAGCAGCTTAACAGGGGGCAATCAGCCCCAGCATTTT
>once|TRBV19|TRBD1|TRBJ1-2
CASSPSGTVYGYTF
TGTGCCAGTAGTCCATCCGGGACAGTTTATGGCTACACCTTC
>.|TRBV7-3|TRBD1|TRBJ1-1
CASRGSGTENTEAFF
TGTGCCAGCAGGGGCTCCGGGACAGAGAACACTGAAGCTTTCTTT
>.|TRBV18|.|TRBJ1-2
CASSPRGDPYGYTF
TGTGCCAGCTCACCACGGGGGGATCCTTATGGCTACACCTTC
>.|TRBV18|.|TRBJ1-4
CASSPAVKSNEKLFF
TGTGCCAGCTCACCAGCGGTAAAGTCTAATGAAAAACTGTTTTTT
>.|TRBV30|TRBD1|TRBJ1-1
CAWNRDRGRTEAFF
TGTGCCTGGAATCGGGACAGGGGAAGAACTGAAGCTTTCTTT
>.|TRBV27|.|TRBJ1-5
CASRSGGAGNQPQHF
TGTGCCAGCAGGTCGGGGGGGGCGGGCAATCAGCCCCAGCATTTT
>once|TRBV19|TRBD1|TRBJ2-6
CASQDPGQGFLGANVLTF
TGTGCCAGCCAGGATCCGGGACAGGGTTTTCTTGGGGCCAACGTCCTGACTTTC
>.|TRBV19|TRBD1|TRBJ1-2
CASRRDRKNYGYTF
TGTGCCAGTAGACGGGACAGGAAAAACTATGGCTACACCTTC
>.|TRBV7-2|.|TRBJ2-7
CASSLGSGVNYEQYF
TGTGCCAGCAGCTTAGGTAGCGGTGTTAACTACGAGCAGTACTTC
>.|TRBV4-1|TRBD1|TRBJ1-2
CASRDRPYGYTF
TGCGCCAGCCGGGACAGACCGTATGGCTACACCTTC
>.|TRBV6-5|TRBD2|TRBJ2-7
CASSYTSGGSYEQYF
TGTGCCAGTAGTTACACTAGCGGGGGATCCTACGAGCAGTACTTC
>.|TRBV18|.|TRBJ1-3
CASSPFDSSGNTIYF
TGTGCCAGCTCACCTTTTGACAGTTCTGGAAACACCATATATTTT
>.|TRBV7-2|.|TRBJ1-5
CASSLIPGSNQPQHF
TGTGCCAGCAGCTTAATACCCGGGAGCAATCAGCCCCAGCATTTT
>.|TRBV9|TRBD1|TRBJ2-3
CASSAYRDRTTDTQYF
TGTGCCAGCAGCGCATACCGGGACAGGACCACAGATACGCAGTATTTT
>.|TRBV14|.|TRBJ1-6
CASSQDHSPWAPLHF
TGTGCCAGCAGCCAAGACCACAGTCCTTGGGCACCCCTCCACTTT
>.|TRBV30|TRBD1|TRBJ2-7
CAWRVLGQKNEQYF
TGTGCCTGGAGAGTGCTGGGACAGAAGAACGAGCAGTACTTC
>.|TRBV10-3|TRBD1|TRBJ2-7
CAISERQGAGEQYF
TGTGCCATCAGTGAGAGACAGGGGGCGGGCGAGCAGTACTTC
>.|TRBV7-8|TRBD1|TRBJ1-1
CASSPALRYRGEAFF
TGTGCCAGCAGCCCAGCTTTAAGGTACAGGGGGGAAGCTTTCTTT
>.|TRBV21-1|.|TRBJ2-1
CASSTLAGVQFF
TGTGCCAGCAGCACTCTAGCGGGAGTGCAGTTCTTC
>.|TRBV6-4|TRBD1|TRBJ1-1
CASSDSFGQGAEAFF
TGTGCCAGCAGTGACTCCTTTGGGCAGGGGGCTGAAGCTTTCTTT
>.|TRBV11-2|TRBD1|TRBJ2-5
CASSRGTGDVETQYF
TGTGCCAGCAGCCGCGGAACAGGGGACGTAGAGACCCAGTACTTC
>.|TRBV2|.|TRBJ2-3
CASKRRSGVDTQYF
TGTGCCAGCAAGCGGAGGTCCGGGGTGGATACGCAGTATTTT
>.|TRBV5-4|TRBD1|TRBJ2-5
CASSSPGQEQETQYF
TGTGCCAGCAGCTCACCGGGACAGGAACAAGAGACCCAGTACTTC
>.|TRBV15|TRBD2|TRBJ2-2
CATSRVLADTGELFF
TGTGCCACCAGCAGAGTGCTAGCGGACACCGGGGAGCTGTTTTTT
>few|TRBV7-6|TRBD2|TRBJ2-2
CASSLGRTSFVYGGELFF
TGTGCCAGCAGCTTAGGCCGGACTAGCTTCGTATATGGCGGGGAGCTGTTTTTT
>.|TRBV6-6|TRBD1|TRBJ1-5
CASSYGDRAVQPQHF
TGTGCCAGCAGTTACGGGGACAGGGCGGTTCAGCCCCAGCATTTT
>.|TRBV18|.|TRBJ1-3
CASSRNPPSSGNTIYF
TGTGCCAGCTCACGAAACCCCCCGAGCTCTGGAAACACCATATATTTT
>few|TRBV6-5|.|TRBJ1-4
CASSTGQSNEKLFF
TGTGCCAGCAGTACAGGACAGTCTAATGAAAAACTGTTTTTT